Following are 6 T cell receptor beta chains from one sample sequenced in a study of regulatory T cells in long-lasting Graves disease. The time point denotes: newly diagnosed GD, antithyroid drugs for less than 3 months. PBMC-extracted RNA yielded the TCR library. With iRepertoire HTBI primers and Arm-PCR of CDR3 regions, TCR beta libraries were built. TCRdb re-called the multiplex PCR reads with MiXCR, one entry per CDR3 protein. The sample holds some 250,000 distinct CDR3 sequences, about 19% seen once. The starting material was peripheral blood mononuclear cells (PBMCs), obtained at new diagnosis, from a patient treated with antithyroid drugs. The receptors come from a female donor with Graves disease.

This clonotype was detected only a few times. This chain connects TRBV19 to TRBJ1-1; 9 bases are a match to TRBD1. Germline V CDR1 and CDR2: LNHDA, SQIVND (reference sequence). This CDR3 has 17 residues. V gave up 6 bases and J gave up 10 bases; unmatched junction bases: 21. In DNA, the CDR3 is TGTGCCAGTAGGGTTGTGGGGTCCCGGGACAGGGCGCGCGGAGCTTTCTTT. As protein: CASRVVGSRDRARGAFF.

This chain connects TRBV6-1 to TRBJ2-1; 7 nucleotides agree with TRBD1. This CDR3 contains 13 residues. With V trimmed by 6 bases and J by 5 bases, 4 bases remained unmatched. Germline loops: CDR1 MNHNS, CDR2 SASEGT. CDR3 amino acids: CASSPDRDNEQFF. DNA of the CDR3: TGTGCCAGCAGCCCAGACAGGGACAATGAGCAGTTCTTC.

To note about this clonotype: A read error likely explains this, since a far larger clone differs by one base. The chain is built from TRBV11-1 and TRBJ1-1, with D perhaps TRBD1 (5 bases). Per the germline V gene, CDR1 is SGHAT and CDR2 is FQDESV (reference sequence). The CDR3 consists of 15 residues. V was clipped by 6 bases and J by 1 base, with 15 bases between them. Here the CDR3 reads CASRSDSGTNTEAFF. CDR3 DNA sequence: TGTGCCAGCAGATCCGACAGTGGCACGAACACTGAAGCTTTCTTT. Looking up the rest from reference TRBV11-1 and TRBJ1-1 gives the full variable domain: EAEVAQSPRYKITEKSQAVAFWCDPISGHATLYWYRQILGQGPELLVQFQDESVVDDSQLPKDRFSAERLKGVDSTLKIQPAELGDSAMYLCASRSDSGTNTEAFFGQGTRLTVV.

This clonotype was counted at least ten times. CDR3 DNA sequence: TGTGCCAGCAGTCTTTACGGGAGGGAATACAATGAGCAGTTCTTC. This codes for CASSLYGREYNEQFF. The chain uses TRBV7-3 and TRBJ2-1, with 8 nucleotides matching TRBD2. The CDR3 runs 15 residues. The germline V gene has CDR1 SGHTA and CDR2 FQGTGA. V shed 6 bases, J shed 4 bases, and the junction held 8 bases outside the gene matches.

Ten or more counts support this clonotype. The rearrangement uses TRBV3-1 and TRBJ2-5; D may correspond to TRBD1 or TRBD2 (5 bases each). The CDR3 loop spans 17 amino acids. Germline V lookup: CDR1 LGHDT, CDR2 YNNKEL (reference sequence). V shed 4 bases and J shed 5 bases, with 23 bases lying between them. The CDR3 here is CASSRSSPGTAWETQYF. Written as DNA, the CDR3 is TGTGCCAGCAGCCGTAGTAGTCCAGGGACGGCCTGGGAGACCCAGTACTTC.

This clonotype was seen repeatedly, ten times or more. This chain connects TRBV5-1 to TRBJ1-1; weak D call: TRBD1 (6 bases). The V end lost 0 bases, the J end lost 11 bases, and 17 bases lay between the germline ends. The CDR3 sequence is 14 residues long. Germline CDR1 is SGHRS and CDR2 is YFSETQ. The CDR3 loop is CASSLGRGLQEAFF. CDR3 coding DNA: TGCGCCAGCAGCTTGGGCAGGGGACTACAAGAGGCTTTCTTT.